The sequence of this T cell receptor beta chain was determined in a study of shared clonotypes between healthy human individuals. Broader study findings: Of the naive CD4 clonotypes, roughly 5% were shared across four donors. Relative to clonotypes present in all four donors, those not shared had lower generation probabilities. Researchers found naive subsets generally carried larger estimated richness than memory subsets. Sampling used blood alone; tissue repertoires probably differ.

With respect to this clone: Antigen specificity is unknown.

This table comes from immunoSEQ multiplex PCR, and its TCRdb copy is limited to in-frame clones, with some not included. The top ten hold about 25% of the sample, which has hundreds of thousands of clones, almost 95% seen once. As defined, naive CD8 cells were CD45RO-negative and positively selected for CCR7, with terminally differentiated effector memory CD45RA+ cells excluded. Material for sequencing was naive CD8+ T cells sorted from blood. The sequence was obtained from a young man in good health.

The CDR3: CASSLAGWGQETQYF. Written as DNA, the CDR3 is TGTGCCAGCAGCTTAGCCGGTTGGGGCCAAGAGACCCAGTACTTC. This sequence joins TRBV7-3 and TRBJ2-5; no clear D. V was clipped by 2 bases and J by 1 base, with 11 bases between them. The CDR3 runs 15 residues. Germline assignment: CDR1 SGHTA and CDR2 FQGTGA.